This T cell receptor (beta chain) was documented in a study of early T cells in non-severe SARS-CoV-2 infection. Overall study: Sequencing of unsorted whole blood was done on bulk RNA, leaving chains unpaired. Study results and limitations: Private and CD4 specificities were missed by VDJdb matching, which favored anti-spike CD8 responses.

Unique molecular identifier tags were affixed to discrete cDNA molecules. TCRdb recomputed calls from the 5' RACE reads with MiXCR, one row per CDR3 protein. The data contain 20,000 to 25,000 distinct CDR3 sequences, 4% to 4.5% of them singletons. This clonotype is classed as medium-sized. No antigen is known for it. This CDR3 is 14 amino acids long. From germline, CDR1 is MNHEY and CDR2 SVGAGI. Trimming shortened V by 5 bases and J by 5 bases, and 13 bases separated the two germline ends. The chain recombines TRBV6-5 with TRBJ1-5; D remains ambiguous. The clonotype comes from an adult who was a healthcare worker with PCR-confirmed SARS-CoV-2 infection or an uninfected control (not recorded which). Sequenced sample: whole blood. For the CDR3, the DNA is TGTGCCAGCAGTACATACGAATGGGATCAGCCCCAGCATTTT. Its protein product is CASSTYEWDQPQHF.